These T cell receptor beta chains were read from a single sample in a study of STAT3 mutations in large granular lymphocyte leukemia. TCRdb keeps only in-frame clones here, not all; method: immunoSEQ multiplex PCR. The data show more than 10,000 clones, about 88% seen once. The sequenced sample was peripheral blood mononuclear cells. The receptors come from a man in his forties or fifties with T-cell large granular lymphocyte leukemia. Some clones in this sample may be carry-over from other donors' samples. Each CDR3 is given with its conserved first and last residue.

CDR3: CASSLIPGDYEQYF
V: TRBV5-1
J: TRBJ2-7

CDR3: CASSLGHRGTYEQYF
V: TRBV13
J: TRBJ2-7

CDR3: CAWSPGLAGVNEQFF
V: TRBV30
J: TRBJ2-1

CDR3: CASSLEGIGGEQFF
V: TRBV7-9
J: TRBJ2-1

CDR3: CASSIRDQPQHF
V: TRBV19
J: TRBJ1-5

CDR3: CASSGTGLAGNTGELFF
V: TRBV5-1
J: TRBJ2-2

CDR3: CASSLSSALGGELFF
V: TRBV11-2
J: TRBJ2-2

CDR3: CASSETRGRGSTEAFF
V: TRBV10-2
J: TRBJ1-1

CDR3: CASSFGLAGGGQETQYF
V: TRBV28
J: TRBJ2-5

CDR3: CASSLYSGLVTEAFF
V: TRBV27
J: TRBJ1-1

CDR3: CASSSQGATEAFF
V: TRBV5-1
J: TRBJ1-1

CDR3: CASSQAYEQYF
V: TRBV14
J: TRBJ2-7

CDR3: CASSPGTGPGYTF
V: TRBV18
J: TRBJ1-2

CDR3: CASREWAVYSPLHF
V: TRBV25-1
J: TRBJ1-6

CDR3: CSVEDQAYEQYF
V: TRBV29-1
J: TRBJ2-7

CDR3: CASSMTGASSGANVLTF
V: TRBV18
J: TRBJ2-6

CDR3: CASSRTKGVEAFF
V: TRBV6-5
J: TRBJ1-1

CDR3: CASSSQGNGYEQYF
V: TRBV5-1
J: TRBJ2-7

CDR3: CASSPVQGVDNEQFF
V: TRBV4-1
J: TRBJ2-1

CDR3: CSVLGLRKASTDTQYF
V: TRBV29-1
J: TRBJ2-3

CDR3: CASSLGGQGNNSPLHF
V: TRBV7-8
J: TRBJ1-6

CDR3: CASSFGQLTDTQYF
V: TRBV5-1
J: TRBJ2-3

CDR3: CAWRAGTGHTEAFF
V: TRBV30
J: TRBJ1-1

CDR3: CASSGRDQSYNEQFF
V: TRBV7-9
J: TRBJ2-1

CDR3: CASSLWGLSNEKLFF
V: TRBV27
J: TRBJ1-4

CDR3: CASSLRNGPQHF
V: TRBV7-2
J: TRBJ1-5

CDR3: CASSLRYEQYF
V: TRBV7-2
J: TRBJ2-7

CDR3: CASSRAPGELFF
V: TRBV7-9
J: TRBJ2-2

CDR3: CASSQILLGADFSGANVLTF
V: TRBV4-2
J: TRBJ2-6

CDR3: CASSQDIGSATDVSYEQYF
V: TRBV4-3
J: TRBJ2-7

CDR3: CASSVDNYGYTF
V: TRBV5-8
J: TRBJ1-2

CDR3: CASSPTQPRTGNTIYF
V: TRBV6-6
J: TRBJ1-3

CDR3: CASSLSGAGVDTQYF
V: TRBV6-5
J: TRBJ2-3